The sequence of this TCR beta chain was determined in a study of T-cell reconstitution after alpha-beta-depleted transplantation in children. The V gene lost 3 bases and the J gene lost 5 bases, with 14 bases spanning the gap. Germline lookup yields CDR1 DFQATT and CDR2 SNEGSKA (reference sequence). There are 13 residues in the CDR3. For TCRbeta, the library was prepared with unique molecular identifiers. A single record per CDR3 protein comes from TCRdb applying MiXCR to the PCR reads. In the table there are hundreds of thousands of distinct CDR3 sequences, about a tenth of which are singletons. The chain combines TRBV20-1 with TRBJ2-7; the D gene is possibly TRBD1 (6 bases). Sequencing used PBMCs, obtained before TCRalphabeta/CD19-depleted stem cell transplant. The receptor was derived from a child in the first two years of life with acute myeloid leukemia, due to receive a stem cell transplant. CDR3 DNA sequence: TGCAGTGCTAGGCGACAGGCCCGGGACGAGCAGTACTTC. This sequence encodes CSARRQARDEQYF.